This TCR beta chain appears in the sequencing data of a study of T cells in Graves' hyperthyroidism and ophthalmopathy. About the research overall: Blood was drawn when the patient was first diagnosed and still untreated. Whole-study results and caveats: Expanded thyroid clonotypes (above 0.001) were mostly also found in blood.

This clonotype appeared many times. Its target is not known. RNA transcripts yielded amplified TCR beta CDR3 regions. The HTBI set primed first-round TCR CDR3 RT-PCR. TCRdb passed the multiplex PCR reads through MiXCR, listing each CDR3 protein once. The table records around 570,000 distinct CDR3 sequences, about 20% of them present only once. Clinical Activity Scores of at least 3, NOSPECS grades of at least 4 and durations under 3 months characterized ophthalmopathy patients. Sequenced sample: blood. The receptor was derived from a man aged 35 to 55 with Graves' ophthalmopathy.

The CDR3 DNA is TGTGCCAGCAGTAAGGGGATGACAGGGAGTGGTCAGCCCCAGCATTTT. Translated, it gives CASSKGMTGSGQPQHF. The rearrangement uses TRBV12-3 or TRBV12-4 and TRBJ1-5, with 7 positions matching TRBD1. CDR3 size: 16 residues. Unmatched junction bases numbered 13, after V lost 5 bases and J lost 6 bases.